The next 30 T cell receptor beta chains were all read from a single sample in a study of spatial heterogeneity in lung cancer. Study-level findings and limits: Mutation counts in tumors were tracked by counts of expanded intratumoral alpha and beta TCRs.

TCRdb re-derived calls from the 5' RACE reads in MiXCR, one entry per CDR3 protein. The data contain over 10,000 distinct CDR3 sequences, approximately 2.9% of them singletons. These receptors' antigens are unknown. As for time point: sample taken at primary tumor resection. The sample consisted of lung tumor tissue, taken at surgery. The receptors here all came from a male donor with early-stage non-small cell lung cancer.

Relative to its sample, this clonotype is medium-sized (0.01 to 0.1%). CDR3: CASSFSQGGNTIYF. For the CDR3, the DNA is TGTGCCAGCAGTTTTAGCCAGGGGGGAAACACCATATATTTT. V gene TRBV12-3 or TRBV12-4 combines with J gene TRBJ1-3, with TRBD1 as a possible D gene (6 bases). The V end lost 3 bases, the J end lost 4 bases, and 10 bases lay between the germline ends. The CDR3 has 14 amino acids.

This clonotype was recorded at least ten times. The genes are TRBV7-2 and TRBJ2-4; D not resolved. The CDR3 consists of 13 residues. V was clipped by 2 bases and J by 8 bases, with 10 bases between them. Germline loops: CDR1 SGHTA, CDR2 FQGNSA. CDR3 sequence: CASSLPPHHIQYF. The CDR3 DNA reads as TGTGCCAGCAGCTTACCCCCACATCACATTCAGTACTTC.

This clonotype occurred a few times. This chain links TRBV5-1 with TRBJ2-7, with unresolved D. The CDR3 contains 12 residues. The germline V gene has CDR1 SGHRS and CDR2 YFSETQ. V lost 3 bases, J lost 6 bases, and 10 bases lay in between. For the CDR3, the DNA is TGCGCCAGCAGCTACAGTGGCGCCGAGCAGTACTTC. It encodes CASSYSGAEQYF.

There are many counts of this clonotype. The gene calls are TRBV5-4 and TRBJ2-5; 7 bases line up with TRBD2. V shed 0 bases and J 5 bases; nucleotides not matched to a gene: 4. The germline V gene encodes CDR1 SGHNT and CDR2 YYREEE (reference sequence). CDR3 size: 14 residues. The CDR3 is CASSLGLGGETQYF. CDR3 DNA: TGTGCCAGCAGCTTGGGTCTCGGGGGGGAGACCCAGTACTTC.

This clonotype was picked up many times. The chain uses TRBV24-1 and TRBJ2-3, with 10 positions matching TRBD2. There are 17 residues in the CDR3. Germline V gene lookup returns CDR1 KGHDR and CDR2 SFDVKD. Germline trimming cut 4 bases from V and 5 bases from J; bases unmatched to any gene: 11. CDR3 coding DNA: TGTGCCACCAGTGAGCTAAGCGGGGGGGCCGAGGAAGATACGCAGTATTTT. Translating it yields CATSELSGGAEEDTQYF.

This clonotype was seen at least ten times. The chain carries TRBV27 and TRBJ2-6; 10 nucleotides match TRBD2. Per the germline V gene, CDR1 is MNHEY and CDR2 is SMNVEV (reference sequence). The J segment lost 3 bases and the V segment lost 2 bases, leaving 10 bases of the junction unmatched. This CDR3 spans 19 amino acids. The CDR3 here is CASSLTLPSGGGGANVLTF. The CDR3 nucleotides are TGTGCCAGCAGTTTAACTCTTCCTAGCGGGGGAGGTGGGGCCAACGTCCTGACTTTC.

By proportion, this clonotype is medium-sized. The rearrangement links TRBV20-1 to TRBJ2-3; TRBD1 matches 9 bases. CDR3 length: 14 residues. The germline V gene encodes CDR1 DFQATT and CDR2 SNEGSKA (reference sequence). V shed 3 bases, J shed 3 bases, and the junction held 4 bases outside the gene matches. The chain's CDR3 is CSASGTGRTDTQYF. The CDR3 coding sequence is TGCAGTGCTAGTGGGACAGGGAGAACAGATACGCAGTATTTT.

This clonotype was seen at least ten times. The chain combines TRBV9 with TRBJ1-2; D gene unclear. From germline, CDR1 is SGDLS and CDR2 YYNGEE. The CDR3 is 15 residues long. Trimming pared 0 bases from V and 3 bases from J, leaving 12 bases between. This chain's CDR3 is CASSVGPTEDYGYTF. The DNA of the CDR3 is TGTGCCAGCAGCGTAGGCCCGACTGAGGACTATGGCTACACCTTC.

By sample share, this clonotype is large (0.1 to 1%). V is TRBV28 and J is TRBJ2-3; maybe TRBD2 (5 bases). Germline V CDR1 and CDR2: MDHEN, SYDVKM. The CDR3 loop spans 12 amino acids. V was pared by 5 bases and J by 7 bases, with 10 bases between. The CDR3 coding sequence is TGTGCCAGCAGTCAGGACTTTTATACGCAGTATTTT. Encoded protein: CASSQDFYTQYF.

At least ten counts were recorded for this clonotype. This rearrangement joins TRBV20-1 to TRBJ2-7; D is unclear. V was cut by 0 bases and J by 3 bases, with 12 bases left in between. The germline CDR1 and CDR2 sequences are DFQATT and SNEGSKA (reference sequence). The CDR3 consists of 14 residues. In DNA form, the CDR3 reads TGCAGTGCTAGAGATTCGCAGCACATCTACGAGCAGTACTTC. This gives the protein CSARDSQHIYEQYF.

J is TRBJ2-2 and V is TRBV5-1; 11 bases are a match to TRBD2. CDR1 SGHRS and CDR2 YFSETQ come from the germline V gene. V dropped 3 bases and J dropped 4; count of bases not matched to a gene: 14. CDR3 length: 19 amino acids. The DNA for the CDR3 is TGCGCCAGCAGCTCTAGAGGTTTCAAGGGACTAGCGGTCACCGGGGAGCTGTTTTTT. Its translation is CASSSRGFKGLAVTGELFF.

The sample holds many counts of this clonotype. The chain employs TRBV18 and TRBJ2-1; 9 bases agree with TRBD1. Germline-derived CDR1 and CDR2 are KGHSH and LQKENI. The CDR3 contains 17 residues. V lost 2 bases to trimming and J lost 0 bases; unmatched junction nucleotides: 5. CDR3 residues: CASSPKGTGFSYNEQFF. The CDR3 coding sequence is TGTGCCAGCTCACCAAAAGGGACAGGGTTCTCCTACAATGAGCAGTTCTTC.

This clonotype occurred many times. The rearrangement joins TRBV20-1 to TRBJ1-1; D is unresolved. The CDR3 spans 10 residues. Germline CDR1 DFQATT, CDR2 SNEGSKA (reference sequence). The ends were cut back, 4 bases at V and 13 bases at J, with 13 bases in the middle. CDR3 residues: CSATHLVLFF. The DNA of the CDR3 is TGCAGTGCTACCCATCTGGTGCTTTTCTTT.

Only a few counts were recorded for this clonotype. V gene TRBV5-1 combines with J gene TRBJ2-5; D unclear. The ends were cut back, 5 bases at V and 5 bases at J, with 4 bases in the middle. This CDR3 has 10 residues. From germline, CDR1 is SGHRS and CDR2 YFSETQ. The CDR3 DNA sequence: TGCGCCAGCAGAGGGGAGACCCAGTACTTC. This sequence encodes CASRGETQYF.

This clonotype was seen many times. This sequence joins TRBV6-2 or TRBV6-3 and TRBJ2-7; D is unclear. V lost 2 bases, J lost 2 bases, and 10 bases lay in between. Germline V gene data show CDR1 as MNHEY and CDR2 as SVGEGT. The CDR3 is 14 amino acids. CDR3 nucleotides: TGTGCCAGCAGTTACGATGCGGAAACCTACGAGCAGTACTTC. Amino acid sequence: CASSYDAETYEQYF.

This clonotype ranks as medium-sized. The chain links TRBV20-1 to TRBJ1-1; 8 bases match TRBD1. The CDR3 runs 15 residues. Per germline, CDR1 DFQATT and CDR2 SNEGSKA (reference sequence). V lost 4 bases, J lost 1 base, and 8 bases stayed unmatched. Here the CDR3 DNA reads TGCAGTGCTAAAGCCCCCAGGGGGCAGAACACTGAAGCTTTCTTT. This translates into CSAKAPRGQNTEAFF.

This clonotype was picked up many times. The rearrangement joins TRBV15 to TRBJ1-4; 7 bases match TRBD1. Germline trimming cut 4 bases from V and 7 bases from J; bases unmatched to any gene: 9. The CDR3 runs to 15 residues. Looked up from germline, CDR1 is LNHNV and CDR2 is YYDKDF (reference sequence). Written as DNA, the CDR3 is TGTGCCACCAGCAAAGAGAGGAACAGGGGTGAAAAACTGTTTTTT. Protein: CATSKERNRGEKLFF.

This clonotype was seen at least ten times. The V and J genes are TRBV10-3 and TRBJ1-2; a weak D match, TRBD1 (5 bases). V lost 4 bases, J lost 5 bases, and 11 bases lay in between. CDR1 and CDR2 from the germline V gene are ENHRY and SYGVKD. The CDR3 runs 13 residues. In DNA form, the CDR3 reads TGTGCCATCAGTGCGGGGACGGAGTATGGCTACACCTTC. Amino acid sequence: CAISAGTEYGYTF.

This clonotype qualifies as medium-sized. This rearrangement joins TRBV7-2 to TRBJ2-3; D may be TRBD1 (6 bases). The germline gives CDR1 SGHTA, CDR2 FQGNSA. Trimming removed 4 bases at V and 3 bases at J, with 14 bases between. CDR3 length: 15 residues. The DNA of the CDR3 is TGTGCCAGCAGCTCTCTAGGGGGTTGGACAGATACGCAGTATTTT. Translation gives CASSSLGGWTDTQYF.

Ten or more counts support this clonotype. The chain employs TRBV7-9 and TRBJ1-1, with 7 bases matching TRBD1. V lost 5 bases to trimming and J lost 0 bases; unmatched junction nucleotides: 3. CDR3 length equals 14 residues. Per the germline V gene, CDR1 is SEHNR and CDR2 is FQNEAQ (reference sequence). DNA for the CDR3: TGTGCCAGCAGCCCCCAGGGGGTGAACACTGAAGCTTTCTTT. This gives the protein CASSPQGVNTEAFF.

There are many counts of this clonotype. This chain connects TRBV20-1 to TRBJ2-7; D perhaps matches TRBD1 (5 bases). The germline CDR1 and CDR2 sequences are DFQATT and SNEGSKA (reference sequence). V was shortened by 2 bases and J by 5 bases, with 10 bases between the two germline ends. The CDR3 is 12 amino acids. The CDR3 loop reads CSARIWGDEQYF. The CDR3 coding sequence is TGCAGTGCTAGAATTTGGGGCGACGAGCAGTACTTC.

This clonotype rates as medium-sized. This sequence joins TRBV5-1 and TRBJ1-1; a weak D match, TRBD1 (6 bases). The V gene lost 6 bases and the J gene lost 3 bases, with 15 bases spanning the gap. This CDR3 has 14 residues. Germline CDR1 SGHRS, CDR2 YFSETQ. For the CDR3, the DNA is TGCGCCAGCACCCTGGGGGGGGGCGACACTGAAGCTTTCTTT. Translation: CASTLGGGDTEAFF.

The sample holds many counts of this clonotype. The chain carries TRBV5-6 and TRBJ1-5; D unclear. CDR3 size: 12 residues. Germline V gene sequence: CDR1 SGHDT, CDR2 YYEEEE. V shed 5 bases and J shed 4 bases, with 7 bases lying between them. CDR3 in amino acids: CASSSANQPQHF. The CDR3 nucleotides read TGTGCCAGCAGTAGCGCGAATCAGCCCCAGCATTTT.

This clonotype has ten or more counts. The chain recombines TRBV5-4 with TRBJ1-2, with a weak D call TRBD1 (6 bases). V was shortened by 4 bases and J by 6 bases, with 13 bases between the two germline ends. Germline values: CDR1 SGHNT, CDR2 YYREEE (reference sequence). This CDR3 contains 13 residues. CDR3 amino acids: CASSQQGIHGYTF. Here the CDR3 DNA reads TGTGCCAGCAGCCAACAGGGTATCCATGGCTACACCTTC.

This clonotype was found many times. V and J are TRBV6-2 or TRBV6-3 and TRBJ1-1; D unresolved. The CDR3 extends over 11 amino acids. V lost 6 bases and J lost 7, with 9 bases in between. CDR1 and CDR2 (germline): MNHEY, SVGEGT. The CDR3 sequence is CASRRAFEAFF. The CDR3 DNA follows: TGTGCCAGCAGACGGGCCTTTGAAGCTTTCTTT.

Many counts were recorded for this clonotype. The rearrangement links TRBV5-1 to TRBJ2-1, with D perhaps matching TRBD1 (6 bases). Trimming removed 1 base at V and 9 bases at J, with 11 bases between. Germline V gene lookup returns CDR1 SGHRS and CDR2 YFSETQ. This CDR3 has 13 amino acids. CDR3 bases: TGCGCCAGCAGCTTGCCACAGGGTACTGAGCAGTTCTTC. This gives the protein CASSLPQGTEQFF.

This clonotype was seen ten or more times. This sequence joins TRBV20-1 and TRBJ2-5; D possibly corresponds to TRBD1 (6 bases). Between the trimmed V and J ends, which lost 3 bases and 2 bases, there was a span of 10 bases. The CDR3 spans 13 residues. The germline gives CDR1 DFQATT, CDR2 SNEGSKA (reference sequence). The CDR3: CSARPGTQETQYF. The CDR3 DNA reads TGCAGTGCTAGGCCAGGGACACAAGAGACCCAGTACTTC.

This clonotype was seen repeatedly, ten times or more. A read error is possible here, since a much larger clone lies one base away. The chain's CDR3 is CASQGGSYNSPLNF. The DNA for the CDR3 is TGTGCCAGCCAAGGGGGCTCCTATAATTCACCCCTCAACTTT. V usage is TRBV9 and J usage is TRBJ1-6, with TRBD1 identical over 7 bases. The CDR3 sequence is 14 residues long. The V gene's germline CDR1 is SGDLS and CDR2 YYNGEE.

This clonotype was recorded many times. The CDR3 DNA sequence: TGCAGCGGAACAGGGTACCTAGATACGCAGTATTTT. Amino acid sequence: CSGTGYLDTQYF. The chain employs TRBV29-1 and TRBJ2-3; possible D gene TRBD1, 6 bases. This CDR3 is built from 12 residues. The germline V gene has CDR1 SQVTM and CDR2 ANQGSEA. With 7 bases removed from V and 5 bases from J, the gap between germline ends came to 13 bases.

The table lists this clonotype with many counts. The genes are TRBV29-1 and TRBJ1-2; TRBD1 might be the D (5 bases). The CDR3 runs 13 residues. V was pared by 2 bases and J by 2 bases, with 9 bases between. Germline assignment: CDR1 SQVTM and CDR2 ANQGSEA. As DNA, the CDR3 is TGCAGCGTTGAAACTGAGGGGAACTATGGCTACACCTTC. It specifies CSVETEGNYGYTF.